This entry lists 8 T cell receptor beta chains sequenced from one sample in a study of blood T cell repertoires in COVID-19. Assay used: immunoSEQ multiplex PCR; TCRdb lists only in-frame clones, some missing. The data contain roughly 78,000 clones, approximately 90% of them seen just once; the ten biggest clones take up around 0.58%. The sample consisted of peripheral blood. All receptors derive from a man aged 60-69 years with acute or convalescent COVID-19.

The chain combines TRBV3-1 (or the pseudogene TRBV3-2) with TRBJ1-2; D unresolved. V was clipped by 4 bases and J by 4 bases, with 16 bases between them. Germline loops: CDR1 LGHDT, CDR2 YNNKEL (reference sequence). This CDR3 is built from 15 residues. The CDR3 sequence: CASSLSILQSYGYTF. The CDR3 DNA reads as TGTGCCAGCAGCCTGTCTATCTTACAGTCCTATGGCTACACCTTC.

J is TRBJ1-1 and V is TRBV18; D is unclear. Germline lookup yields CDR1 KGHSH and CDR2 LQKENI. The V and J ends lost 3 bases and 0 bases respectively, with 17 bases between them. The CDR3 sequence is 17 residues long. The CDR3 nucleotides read TGTGCCAGCTCACCGATGGGAGCCTACTCCATGAACACTGAAGCTTTCTTT. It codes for CASSPMGAYSMNTEAFF.

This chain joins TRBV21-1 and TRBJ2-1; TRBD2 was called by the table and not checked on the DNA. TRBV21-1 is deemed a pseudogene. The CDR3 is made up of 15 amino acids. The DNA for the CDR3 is TGTGCCAGCAGCAACCTAAGAACTAGTTACCATGAGCAGTTCTTC. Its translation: CASSNLRTSYHEQFF.

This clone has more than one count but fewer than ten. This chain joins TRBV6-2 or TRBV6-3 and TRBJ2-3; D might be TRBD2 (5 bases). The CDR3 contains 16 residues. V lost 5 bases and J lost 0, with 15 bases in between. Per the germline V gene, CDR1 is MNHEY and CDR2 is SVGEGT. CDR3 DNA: TGTGCCAGCAGTCCAACCCGGAGGCTCAGCACAGATACGCAGTATTTT. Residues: CASSPTRRLSTDTQYF.

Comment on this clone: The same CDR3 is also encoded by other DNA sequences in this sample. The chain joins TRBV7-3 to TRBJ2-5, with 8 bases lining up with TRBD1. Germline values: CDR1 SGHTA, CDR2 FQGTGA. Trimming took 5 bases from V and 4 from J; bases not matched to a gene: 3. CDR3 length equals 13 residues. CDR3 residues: CASSPGQGETQYF. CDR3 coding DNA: TGTGCCAGCAGCCCCGGACAGGGAGAGACCCAGTACTTC.

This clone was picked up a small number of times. This CDR3 reads CASSLDPGFGGYTF. Here the CDR3 DNA reads TGTGCCAGCAGCTTAGATCCAGGTTTCGGAGGCTACACCTTC. The V call is TRBV11-1, the J call TRBJ1-2; no clear D. The germline V gene encodes CDR1 SGHAT and CDR2 FQDESV (reference sequence). This CDR3 contains 14 residues. V shed 1 base and J shed 8 bases, with 14 bases lying between them. Full variable domain (remainder filled in from reference TRBV11-1 and TRBJ1-2): EAEVAQSPRYKITEKSQAVAFWCDPISGHATLYWYRQILGQGPELLVQFQDESVVDDSQLPKDRFSAERLKGVDSTLKIQPAELGDSAMYLCASSLDPGFGGYTFGSGTRLTVV.

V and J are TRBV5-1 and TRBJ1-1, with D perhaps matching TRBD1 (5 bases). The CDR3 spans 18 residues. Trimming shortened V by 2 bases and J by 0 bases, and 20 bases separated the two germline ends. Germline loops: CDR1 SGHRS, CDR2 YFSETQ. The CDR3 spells CASSLTAETGRLNTEAFF. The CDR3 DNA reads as TGCGCCAGCAGCTTAACGGCGGAAACAGGCAGACTGAACACTGAAGCTTTCTTT.

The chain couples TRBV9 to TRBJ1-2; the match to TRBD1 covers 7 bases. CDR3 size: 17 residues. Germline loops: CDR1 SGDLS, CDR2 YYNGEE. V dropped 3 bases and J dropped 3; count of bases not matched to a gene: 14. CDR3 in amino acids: CASSALIQGSFDYGYTF. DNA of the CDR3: TGTGCCAGCAGCGCCCTTATACAGGGGAGTTTTGACTATGGCTACACCTTC.